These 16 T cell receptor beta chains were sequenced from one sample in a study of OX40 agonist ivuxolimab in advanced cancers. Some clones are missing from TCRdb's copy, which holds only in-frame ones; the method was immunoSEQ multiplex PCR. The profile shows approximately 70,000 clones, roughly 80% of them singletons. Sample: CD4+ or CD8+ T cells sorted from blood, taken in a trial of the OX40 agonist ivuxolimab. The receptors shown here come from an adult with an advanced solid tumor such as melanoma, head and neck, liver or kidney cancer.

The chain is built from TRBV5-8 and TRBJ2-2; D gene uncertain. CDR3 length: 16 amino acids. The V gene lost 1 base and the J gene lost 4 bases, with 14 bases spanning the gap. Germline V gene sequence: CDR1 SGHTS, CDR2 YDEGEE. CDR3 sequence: CASSLLGGTLTGELFF. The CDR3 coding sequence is TGTGCCAGCAGCTTGTTGGGCGGAACCCTCACCGGGGAGCTGTTTTTT.

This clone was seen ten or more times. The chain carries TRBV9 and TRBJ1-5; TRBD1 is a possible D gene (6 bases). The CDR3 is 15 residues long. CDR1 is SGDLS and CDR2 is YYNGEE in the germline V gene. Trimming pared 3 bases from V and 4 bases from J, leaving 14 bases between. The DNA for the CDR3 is TGTGCCAGCAGCGACGAGGGGGGCGTGAATCAGCCCCAGCATTTT. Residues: CASSDEGGVNQPQHF.

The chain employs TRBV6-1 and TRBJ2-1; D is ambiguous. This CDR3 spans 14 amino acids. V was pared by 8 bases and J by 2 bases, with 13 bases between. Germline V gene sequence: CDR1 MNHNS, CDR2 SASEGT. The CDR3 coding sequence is TGTGCCAGCTCCTTCAGGTTTACCTACAATGAGCAGTTCTTC. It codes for CASSFRFTYNEQFF.

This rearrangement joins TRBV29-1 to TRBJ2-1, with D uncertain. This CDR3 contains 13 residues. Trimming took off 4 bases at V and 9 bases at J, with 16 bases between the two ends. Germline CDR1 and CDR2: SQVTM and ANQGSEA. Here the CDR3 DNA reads TGCAGCGTTGCCGTCAGTGGCAACGGTGAGCAGTTCTTC. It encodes CSVAVSGNGEQFF.

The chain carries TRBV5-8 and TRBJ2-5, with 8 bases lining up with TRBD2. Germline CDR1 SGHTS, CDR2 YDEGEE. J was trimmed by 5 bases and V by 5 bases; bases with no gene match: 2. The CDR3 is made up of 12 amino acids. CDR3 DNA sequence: TGTGCCAGCAGAATAGCGGGGGAGACCCAGTACTTC. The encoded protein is CASRIAGETQYF.

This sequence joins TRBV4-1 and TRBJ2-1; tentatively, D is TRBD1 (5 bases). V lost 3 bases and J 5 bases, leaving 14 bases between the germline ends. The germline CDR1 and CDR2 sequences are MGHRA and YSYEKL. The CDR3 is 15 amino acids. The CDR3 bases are TGCGCCAGCAGCCATGTCCCAGCCAGGGACAATGAGCAGTTCTTC. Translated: CASSHVPARDNEQFF.

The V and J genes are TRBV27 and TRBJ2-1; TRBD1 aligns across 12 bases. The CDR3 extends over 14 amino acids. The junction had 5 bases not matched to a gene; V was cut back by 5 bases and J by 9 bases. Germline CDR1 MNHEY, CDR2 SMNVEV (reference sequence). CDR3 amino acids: CASSPGTGGLEQFF. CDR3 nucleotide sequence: TGTGCCAGCAGTCCCGGGACAGGGGGCCTTGAGCAGTTCTTC.

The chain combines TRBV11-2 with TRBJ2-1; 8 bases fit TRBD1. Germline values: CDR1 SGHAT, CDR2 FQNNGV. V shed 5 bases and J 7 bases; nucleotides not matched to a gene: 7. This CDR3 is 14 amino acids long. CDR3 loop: CASSLGTGSNEQFF. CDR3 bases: TGTGCCAGCAGCCTTGGGACAGGTAGTAATGAGCAGTTCTTC. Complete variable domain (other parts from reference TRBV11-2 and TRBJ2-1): EAGVAQSPRYKIIEKRQSVAFWCNPISGHATLYWYQQILGQGPKLLIQFQNNGVVDDSQLPKDRFSAERLKGVDSTLKIQPAKLEDSAVYLCASSLGTGSNEQFFGPGTRLTVL.

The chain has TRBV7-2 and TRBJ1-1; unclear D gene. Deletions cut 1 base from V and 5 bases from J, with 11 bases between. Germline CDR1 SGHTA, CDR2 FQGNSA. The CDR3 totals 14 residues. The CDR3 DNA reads TGTGCCAGCAGCTTAGGAGGATCGGGGACTGAAGCTTTCTTT. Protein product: CASSLGGSGTEAFF. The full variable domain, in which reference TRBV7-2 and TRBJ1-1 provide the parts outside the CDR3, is GAGVSQSPSNKVTEKGKDVELRCDPISGHTALYWYRQSLGQGLEFLIYFQGNSAPDKSGLPSDRFSAERTGGSVSTLTIQRTQQEDSAVYLCASSLGGSGTEAFFGQGTRLTVV.

CDR3 nucleotide sequence: TGCAGCGTTGGAGGACAGGCAGATACGCAGTATTTT. Protein sequence: CSVGGQADTQYF. The chain couples TRBV29-1 to TRBJ2-3; 7 bases are a match to TRBD1. This CDR3 comprises 12 residues. V shed 4 bases and J 4 bases; nucleotides not matched to a gene: 2. CDR1 SQVTM and CDR2 ANQGSEA come from the germline V gene.

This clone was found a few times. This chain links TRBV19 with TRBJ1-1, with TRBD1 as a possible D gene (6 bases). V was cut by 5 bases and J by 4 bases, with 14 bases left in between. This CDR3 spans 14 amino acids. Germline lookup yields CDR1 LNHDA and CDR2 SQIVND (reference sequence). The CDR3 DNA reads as TGTGCCAGTAGTCCTCAAACAGGGAGCACTGAAGCTTTCTTT. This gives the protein CASSPQTGSTEAFF.

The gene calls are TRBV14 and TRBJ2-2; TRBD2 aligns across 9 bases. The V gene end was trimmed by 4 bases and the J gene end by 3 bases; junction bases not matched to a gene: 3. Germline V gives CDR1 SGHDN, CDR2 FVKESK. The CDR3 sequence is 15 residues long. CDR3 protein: CASSLGLAHTGELFF. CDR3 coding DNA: TGTGCCAGCAGCCTCGGACTAGCGCACACCGGGGAGCTGTTTTTT.

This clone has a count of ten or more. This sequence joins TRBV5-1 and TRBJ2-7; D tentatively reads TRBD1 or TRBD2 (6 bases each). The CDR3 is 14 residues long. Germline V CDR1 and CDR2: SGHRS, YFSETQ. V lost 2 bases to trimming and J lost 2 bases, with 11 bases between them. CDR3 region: CASSFGGDTYEQYF. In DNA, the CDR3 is TGCGCCAGCAGCTTTGGCGGGGACACCTACGAGCAGTACTTC.

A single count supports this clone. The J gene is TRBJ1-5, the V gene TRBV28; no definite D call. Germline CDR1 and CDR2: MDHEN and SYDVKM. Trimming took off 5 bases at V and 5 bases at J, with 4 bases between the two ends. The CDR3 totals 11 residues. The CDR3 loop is CASSNYQPQHF. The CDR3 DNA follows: TGTGCCAGCAGTAATTATCAGCCCCAGCATTTT.

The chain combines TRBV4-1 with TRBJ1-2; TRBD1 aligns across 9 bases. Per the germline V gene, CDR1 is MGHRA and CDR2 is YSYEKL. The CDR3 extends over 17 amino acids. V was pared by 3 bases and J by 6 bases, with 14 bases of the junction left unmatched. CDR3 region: CASSQPGQGIKWDGYTF. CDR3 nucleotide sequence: TGCGCCAGCAGCCAGCCGGGACAGGGTATTAAGTGGGATGGCTACACCTTC.

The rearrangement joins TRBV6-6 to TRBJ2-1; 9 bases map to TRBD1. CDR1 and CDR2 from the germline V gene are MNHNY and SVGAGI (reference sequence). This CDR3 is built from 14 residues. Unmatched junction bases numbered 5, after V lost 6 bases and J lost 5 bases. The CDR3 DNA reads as TGTGCCAGCAGCCCTCGGGACAGGGACAATGAGCAGTTCTTC. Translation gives CASSPRDRDNEQFF.